Listed here are 28 T cell receptor beta chains from one sample, sequenced in a study of CD8 T cells in Susac syndrome. The RNA, roughly 0.45 to 1 ug, was put through reverse transcription using random hexamers. Each CDR3 protein gets one entry after TCRdb re-called the immunoSEQ multiplex PCR reads with MiXCR. Among about 180,000 distinct CDR3 sequences listed, 85% to 95% were seen once. The sample comprised CD4+ T cells from PBMCs. Receptors originate from a human donor with Susac syndrome.

The J gene is TRBJ2-1, the V gene TRBV10-3; 7 positions match TRBD1. The trim removed 6 bases at V and 8 bases at J, leaving 10 bases unmatched. The CDR3 consists of 14 residues. Germline loops: CDR1 ENHRY, CDR2 SYGVKD. The CDR3 sequence: CAIRTGTERDEQFF. The CDR3 DNA is TGTGCCATCAGGACCGGGACAGAACGGGATGAGCAGTTCTTC.

J is TRBJ2-3 and V is TRBV20-1, with 8 bases identical to TRBD1. The V gene end was trimmed by 4 bases and the J gene end by 4 bases; junction bases not matched to a gene: 10. The CDR3 totals 15 residues. From germline, CDR1 is DFQATT and CDR2 SNEGSKA (reference sequence). The CDR3 sequence: CSATQGQGGADTQYF. CDR3 bases: TGCAGTGCTACTCAAGGACAGGGCGGCGCAGATACGCAGTATTTT.

The chain links TRBV20-1 to TRBJ1-6; D remains ambiguous. This CDR3 is built from 14 residues. Between the trimmed V and J ends, which lost 1 base and 10 bases, there was a span of 14 bases. The germline CDR1 and CDR2 sequences are DFQATT and SNEGSKA (reference sequence). For the CDR3, the DNA is TGCAGTGCTAGAGTCGAGGGAGTGGGATCACCCCTCCACTTT. Translation: CSARVEGVGSPLHF.

The V gene is TRBV3-1, the J gene TRBJ1-1; possible D gene TRBD1, 5 bases. Trimming took off 1 base at V and 3 bases at J, with 18 bases between the two ends. The V gene's germline CDR1 is LGHDT and CDR2 YNNKEL (reference sequence). The CDR3 totals 17 residues. CDR3 residues: CASSQVGRQLSDTEAFF. CDR3 bases: TGTGCCAGCAGCCAAGTAGGAAGACAGCTAAGCGACACTGAAGCTTTCTTT.

The genes are TRBV28 and TRBJ1-3; the D gene is possibly TRBD1 (5 bases). The CDR3 spans 16 residues. V lost 3 bases and J lost 0, with 12 bases in between. Germline values: CDR1 MDHEN, CDR2 SYDVKM. This CDR3 is CASSLPQGSSGNTIYF. CDR3 nucleotides: TGTGCCAGCAGTTTGCCCCAGGGAAGCTCTGGAAACACCATATATTTT.

The gene calls are TRBV12-3 or TRBV12-4 and TRBJ2-1; D not certain. The CDR3 runs 16 residues. V was cut by 4 bases and J by 1 base, with 14 bases left in between. CDR3 protein: CASSSSDGRSYNEQFF. CDR3 DNA: TGTGCCAGCAGTTCCTCGGACGGTAGATCCTACAATGAGCAGTTCTTC.

The chain recombines TRBV6-4 with TRBJ2-3, with D uncertain. In germline, CDR1 is MRHNA, CDR2 SNTAGT. The CDR3 has 13 amino acids. V shed 6 bases and J shed 7 bases, with 14 bases lying between them. CDR3 sequence (DNA): TGTGCCAGCAGGACCTCCCGTGCGAATACGCAGTATTTT. This sequence encodes CASRTSRANTQYF.

The chain couples TRBV7-9 to TRBJ2-1, with D possibly TRBD2 on 5 matching bases. The CDR3 has 14 residues. Per the germline V gene, CDR1 is SEHNR and CDR2 is FQNEAQ (reference sequence). Deletions cut 0 bases from V and 7 bases from J, with 10 bases between. CDR3 protein: CASSLALGENEQFF. In DNA, the CDR3 is TGTGCCAGCAGCTTAGCGTTGGGAGAAAATGAGCAGTTCTTC.

This chain joins TRBV7-9 and TRBJ1-5, with a weak D call TRBD1 (5 bases). In germline, CDR1 is SEHNR, CDR2 FQNEAQ (reference sequence). The CDR3 is 15 amino acids. V was cut by 3 bases and J by 0 bases, with 9 bases left in between. The CDR3 DNA reads TGTGCCAGCAGCTTCACAGGAAATAGCAATCAGCCCCAGCATTTT. It yields the protein CASSFTGNSNQPQHF.

V usage is TRBV20-1 and J usage is TRBJ2-5; 9 bases match TRBD2. Germline CDR1 DFQATT, CDR2 SNEGSKA (reference sequence). The length of the CDR3 is 17 residues. V lost 1 base to trimming and J lost 5 bases; unmatched junction nucleotides: 14. CDR3 coding DNA: TGCAGTGCTAGAGGAGTTTCTAGCGGGGTATCTGGGGAGACCCAGTACTTC. Its protein product is CSARGVSSGVSGETQYF.

The chain has TRBV9 and TRBJ1-5; D is unresolved. The CDR3 totals 13 residues. Germline CDR1 is SGDLS and CDR2 is YYNGEE. The ends were cut back, 0 bases at V and 3 bases at J, with 4 bases in the middle. This chain's CDR3 is CASSVDANQPQHF. The CDR3 DNA is TGTGCCAGCAGCGTAGACGCCAATCAGCCCCAGCATTTT. The whole variable domain, filled in from reference TRBV9 and TRBJ1-5, reads DSGVTQTPKHLITATGQRVTLRCSPRSGDLSVYWYQQSLDQGLQFLIQYYNGEERAKGNILERFSAQQFPDLHSELNLSSLELGDSALYFCASSVDANQPQHFGDGTRLSIL.

The gene calls are TRBV5-4 and TRBJ2-2; no firm D call. Trimming shortened V by 0 bases and J by 0 bases, and 12 bases separated the two germline ends. The CDR3 runs 17 residues. Germline loops: CDR1 SGHNT, CDR2 YYREEE (reference sequence). DNA for the CDR3: TGTGCCAGCAGCTTGGAATTGTGGAGCTCGAACACCGGGGAGCTGTTTTTT. Translated, it gives CASSLELWSSNTGELFF.

V gene TRBV6-6 combines with J gene TRBJ2-7, with 9 bases aligning to TRBD2. This CDR3 contains 14 residues. V was clipped by 4 bases and J by 2 bases; unmatched bases: 3. Per the germline V gene, CDR1 is MNHNY and CDR2 is SVGAGI (reference sequence). For the CDR3, the DNA is TGTGCCAGCAGTTTCTTAGCGGGAGCCTACGAGCAGTACTTC. The encoded protein is CASSFLAGAYEQYF.

This clonotype has just a few counts. The chain joins TRBV29-1 to TRBJ2-7, with TRBD2 identical over 9 bases. Germline assignment: CDR1 SQVTM and CDR2 ANQGSEA. This CDR3 spans 16 amino acids. The V gene end was trimmed by 0 bases and the J gene end by 2 bases; junction bases not matched to a gene: 8. In DNA form, the CDR3 reads TGCAGCGTTGAAGATCGGGGGCGGGAGGGCCCCTACGAGCAGTACTTC. It yields the protein CSVEDRGREGPYEQYF.

V gene TRBV19 combines with J gene TRBJ1-3; D not resolved. V gave up 7 bases and J gave up 0 bases, with 16 bases separating them. This CDR3 contains 16 residues. Germline assignment: CDR1 LNHDA and CDR2 SQIVND (reference sequence). This CDR3 is CASKPTPTNSGNTIYF. The CDR3 DNA follows: TGTGCCAGTAAACCGACACCAACCAACTCTGGAAACACCATATATTTT.

The chain couples TRBV15 to TRBJ1-2; D gene unclear. This CDR3 has 13 residues. The V gene's germline CDR1 is LNHNV and CDR2 YYDKDF (reference sequence). Trimming cost V 5 bases and J 7 bases, with 14 bases left between them. The CDR3 sequence is CATSPIFRTGYTF. CDR3 nucleotide sequence: TGTGCCACCAGCCCAATTTTCCGGACTGGCTACACCTTC. Supplemented by reference TRBV15 and TRBJ1-2, the full variable domain reads DAMVIQNPRYQVTQFGKPVTLSCSQTLNHNVMYWYQQKSSQAPKLLFHYYDKDFNNEADTPDNFQSRRPNTSFCFLDIRSPGLGDTAMYLCATSPIFRTGYTFGSGTRLTVV.

The chain recombines TRBV7-9 with TRBJ2-7; 10 nucleotides align to TRBD2. Germline assignment: CDR1 SEHNR and CDR2 FQNEAQ (reference sequence). The trim removed 5 bases at V and 4 bases at J, leaving 5 bases unmatched. This CDR3 has 14 amino acids. This CDR3 reads CASSAGLAVYEQYF. CDR3 DNA sequence: TGTGCCAGCAGCGCCGGACTAGCGGTATACGAGCAGTACTTC.

CDR3: CASSLAMDSAGYTF. The CDR3 DNA sequence: TGTGCCAGCAGCTTAGCGATGGACAGCGCTGGCTACACCTTC. This chain connects TRBV7-9 to TRBJ1-2; a weak D match, TRBD1 (6 bases). The V and J ends lost 0 bases and 7 bases respectively, with 12 bases between them. The CDR3 spans 14 residues. Germline V gives CDR1 SEHNR, CDR2 FQNEAQ (reference sequence).

This rearrangement joins TRBV29-1 to TRBJ1-2; no reliable D call. V lost 3 bases and J 8 bases, leaving 7 bases between the germline ends. The germline CDR1 and CDR2 sequences are SQVTM and ANQGSEA. The length of the CDR3 is 10 residues. The DNA for the CDR3 is TGCAGCGTTGAGTCGGGGGGCTACACCTTC. The encoded protein is CSVESGGYTF.

The chain employs TRBV20-1 and TRBJ1-1; D gene unclear. In germline, CDR1 is DFQATT, CDR2 SNEGSKA (reference sequence). Between the trimmed V and J ends, which lost 4 bases and 1 base, there was a span of 16 bases. This CDR3 has 15 residues. The CDR3 DNA follows: TGCAGTGCTACCGTCCCGGGGTTTGGGAACACTGAAGCTTTCTTT. The encoded protein is CSATVPGFGNTEAFF.

The chain joins TRBV7-9 to TRBJ1-4; 9 nucleotides match TRBD1. Germline CDR1 is SEHNR and CDR2 is FQNEAQ (reference sequence). V trimming: 6 bases; J trimming: 5 bases; junction bases outside the gene matches: 7. This CDR3 spans 15 amino acids. The CDR3 region has the DNA TGTGCCAGCAGGCCTACAGGGGGCGCGAATGAAAAACTGTTTTTT. Its protein product is CASRPTGGANEKLFF.

This clonotype appeared once. The chain carries TRBV30 and TRBJ2-1; TRBD2 aligns across 14 bases. J lost 7 bases, V lost 2 bases, and 4 bases had no gene match. Per the germline V gene, CDR1 is GTSNPN and CDR2 is SVGIG (reference sequence). This CDR3 comprises 15 residues. The CDR3 spells CAWSTGLAGDNEQFF. The CDR3 coding sequence is TGTGCCTGGAGTACGGGACTAGCGGGAGATAATGAGCAGTTCTTC.

The V and J genes are TRBV28 and TRBJ1-2; D gene uncertain. This CDR3 spans 14 amino acids. Trimming cost V 8 bases and J 2 bases, with 15 bases left between them. From germline, CDR1 is MDHEN and CDR2 SYDVKM. The chain's CDR3 is CASGLFPTNYGYTF. The CDR3, as DNA: TGTGCCAGCGGCTTGTTCCCAACCAACTATGGCTACACCTTC.

This clonotype was counted once. This chain links TRBV2 with TRBJ2-1; D uncertain. V lost 6 bases to trimming and J lost 12 bases, with 12 bases between them. Germline values: CDR1 SNHLY, CDR2 FYNNEI. The CDR3 is 11 amino acids. The CDR3 loop reads CASRHQSRQFF. CDR3 sequence (DNA): TGTGCCAGCAGACATCAATCTCGGCAGTTCTTC.

The chain couples TRBV6-1 to TRBJ2-7; 8 bases align to TRBD1. Germline V gene lookup returns CDR1 MNHNS and CDR2 SASEGT. The CDR3 spans 13 residues. Trimming at V came to 5 bases and at J to 9 bases, leaving 9 bases not matched to a gene. The DNA of the CDR3 is TGTGCCAGCAGTACCCCCGGGACAGGCGCGCAGTACTTC. It encodes CASSTPGTGAQYF.

The chain uses TRBV28 and TRBJ2-7; 9 positions match TRBD2. With 2 bases clipped from V and 2 bases from J, the junction kept 4 bases outside the gene matches. Germline assignment: CDR1 MDHEN and CDR2 SYDVKM. The CDR3 is made up of 15 amino acids. The CDR3 region is CASSLLLAGPYEQYF. CDR3 in DNA: TGTGCCAGCAGTTTACTCCTAGCGGGACCCTACGAGCAGTACTTC.

V gene TRBV12-3 or TRBV12-4 combines with J gene TRBJ1-4; tentative D call: TRBD1 (6 bases). Trimming stripped 3 bases from V and 8 bases from J, with 10 bases between. The CDR3 sequence is 13 residues long. This chain's CDR3 is CASSFGGREKLFF. CDR3 DNA sequence: TGTGCCAGCAGTTTCGGGGGGCGGGAAAAACTGTTTTTT.

This clonotype was counted a single time. V usage is TRBV28 and J usage is TRBJ2-1, with 7 bases lining up with TRBD1. Germline-derived CDR1 and CDR2 are MDHEN and SYDVKM. CDR3 length: 13 residues. With 5 bases clipped from V and 8 bases from J, the junction kept 6 bases outside the gene matches. The CDR3 bases are TGTGCCAGCAGTAGACAGGGAAGGGATGAGCAGTTCTTC. Its protein is CASSRQGRDEQFF.